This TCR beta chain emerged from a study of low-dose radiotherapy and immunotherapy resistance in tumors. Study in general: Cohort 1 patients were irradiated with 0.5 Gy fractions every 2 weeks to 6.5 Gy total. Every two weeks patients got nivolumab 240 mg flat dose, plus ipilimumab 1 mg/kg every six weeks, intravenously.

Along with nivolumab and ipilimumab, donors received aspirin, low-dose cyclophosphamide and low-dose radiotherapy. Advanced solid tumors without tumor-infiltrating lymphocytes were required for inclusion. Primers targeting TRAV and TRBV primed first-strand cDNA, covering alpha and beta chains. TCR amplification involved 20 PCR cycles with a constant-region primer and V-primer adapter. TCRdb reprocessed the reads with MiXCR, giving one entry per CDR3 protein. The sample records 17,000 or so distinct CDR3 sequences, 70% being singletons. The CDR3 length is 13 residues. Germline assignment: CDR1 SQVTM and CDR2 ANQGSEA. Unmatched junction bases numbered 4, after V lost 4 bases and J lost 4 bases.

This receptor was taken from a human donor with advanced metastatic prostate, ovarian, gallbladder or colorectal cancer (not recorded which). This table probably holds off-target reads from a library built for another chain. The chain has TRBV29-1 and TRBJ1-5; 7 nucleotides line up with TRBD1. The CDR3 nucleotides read TGCAGCGTTGGACAGGGTGATAATCAGCCCCAGCATTTT. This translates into CSVGQGDNQPQHF.